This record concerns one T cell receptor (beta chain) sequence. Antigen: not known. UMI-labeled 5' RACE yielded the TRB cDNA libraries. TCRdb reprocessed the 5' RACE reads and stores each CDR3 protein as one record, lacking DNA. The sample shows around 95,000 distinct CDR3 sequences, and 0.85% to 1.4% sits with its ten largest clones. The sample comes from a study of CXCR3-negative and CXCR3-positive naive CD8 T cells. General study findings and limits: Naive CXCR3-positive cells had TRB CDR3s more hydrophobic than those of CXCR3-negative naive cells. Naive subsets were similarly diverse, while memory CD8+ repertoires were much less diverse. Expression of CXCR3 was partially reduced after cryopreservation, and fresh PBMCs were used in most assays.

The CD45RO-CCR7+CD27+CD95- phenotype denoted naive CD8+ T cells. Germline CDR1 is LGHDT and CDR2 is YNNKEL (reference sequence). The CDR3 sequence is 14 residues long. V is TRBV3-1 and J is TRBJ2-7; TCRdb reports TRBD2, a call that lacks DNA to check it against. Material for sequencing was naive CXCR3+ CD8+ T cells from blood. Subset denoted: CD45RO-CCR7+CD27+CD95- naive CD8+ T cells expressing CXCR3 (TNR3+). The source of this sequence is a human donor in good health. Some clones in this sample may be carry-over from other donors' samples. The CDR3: CASSLSGLRYEQYF.